The rows below give T cell receptor beta chains drawn from one sample of a study of T cell repertoires in cytomegalovirus infection. MiXCR was run by TCRdb on the reads, yielding one entry per CDR3 protein. The sample has hundreds of thousands of distinct CDR3 sequences, around 30% seen once; the top ten hold 17%. Their specific antigens are unknown. This specimen was cultured PBMCs, taken from culture after CMV antigen stimulation. These receptor sequences come from a human donor in good health (CMV status not recorded). Some clones in this sample may be carry-over from other donors' samples. CDR3s include the opening cysteine and the closing phenylalanine or tryptophan. A D gene is named only where the DNA matches it firmly. The size entry is marked missing in some rows and otherwise reads once, few, many or a size class.

clone_size	d_call	v_call	j_call	cdr3_aa	cdr3_nt
many	TRBD2	TRBV20-1	TRBJ2-1	CSARKREGLLGNEQFF	TGCAGTGCTAGAAAGCGGGAGGGCCTCCTAGGCAATGAGCAGTTCTTC
few	NA	TRBV19	TRBJ2-1	CASSGHGYNEQFF	TGTGCCAGTAGCGGACACGGATACAATGAGCAGTTCTTC
few	TRBD2	TRBV28	TRBJ2-1	CASSLSSSGTYNEQFF	TGTGCCAGCAGTTTATCGTCTAGCGGGACCTACAATGAGCAGTTCTTC
NA	NA	TRBV28	TRBJ2-7	CASNIEGYEQYF	TGTGCCAGCAATATAGAGGGTTACGAGCAGTACTTC
NA	TRBD1	TRBV27	TRBJ1-1	CASRTGGEAFF	TGTGCCAGCCGGACAGGGGGCGAAGCTTTCTTT
NA	NA	TRBV20-1	TRBJ2-5	CSAPTANQETQYF	TGCAGTGCCCCAACAGCAAACCAAGAGACCCAGTACTTC
few	NA	TRBV14	TRBJ2-3	CASSQRSQSRGVDTQYF	TGTGCCAGCAGCCAACGCTCACAGAGCCGGGGAGTGGATACGCAGTATTTT
NA	TRBD2	TRBV19	TRBJ2-1	CASSTGPAGRNEQFF	TGTGCCAGTAGTACGGGACCAGCGGGGCGGAATGAGCAGTTCTTC
few	NA	TRBV12-3/TRBV12-4	TRBJ1-1	CAISWLVGDNTEAFF	TGTGCCATTTCGTGGTTAGTTGGGGATAACACTGAAGCTTTCTTT
NA	NA	TRBV9	TRBJ1-2	CASSVVGGGYGYTF	TGTGCCAGCAGCGTAGTTGGGGGGGGCTATGGCTACACCTTC
NA	TRBD1	TRBV19	TRBJ2-7	CASSIAGQGSYEQYF	TGTGCCAGTAGTATAGCAGGACAGGGCTCCTACGAGCAGTACTTC
few	NA	TRBV12-3/TRBV12-4	TRBJ2-3	CASSAVGTGADTQYF	TGTGCCAGCAGTGCGGTAGGGACTGGGGCAGATACGCAGTATTTT
many	TRBD1	TRBV7-2	TRBJ2-5	CASSLDWTGISETQYF	TGTGCCAGCAGCTTAGACTGGACAGGGATCTCGGAGACCCAGTACTTC
NA	NA	TRBV12-3/TRBV12-4	TRBJ1-5	CASSLVAWHGSDSNQPQHF	TGTGCCAGCAGTTTAGTGGCGTGGCATGGTTCCGATAGCAATCAGCCCCAGCATTTT
NA	TRBD1	TRBV12-3/TRBV12-4	TRBJ2-7	CASSFRTGPYEQYF	TGTGCCAGCAGTTTTAGGACAGGGCCCTACGAGCAGTACTTC
NA	NA	TRBV24-1	TRBJ2-5	CATSDLSGVETQYF	TGTGCCACCAGTGATTTATCAGGGGTTGAGACCCAGTACTTC
NA	TRBD2	TRBV15	TRBJ2-1	CATRMAGAYNEQFF	TGTGCCACCAGGATGGCGGGAGCCTACAATGAGCAGTTCTTC
many	NA	TRBV6-6	TRBJ2-5	CASSYLGHPQETQYF	TGTGCCAGCAGTTACCTCGGACATCCGCAAGAGACCCAGTACTTC
NA	NA	TRBV6-2/TRBV6-3	TRBJ1-1	CASSYLSGQSEAFF	TGTGCCAGCAGTTATTTATCAGGACAGTCTGAAGCTTTCTTT
NA	TRBD1	TRBV5-1	TRBJ1-1	CASSGTGANTEAFF	TGCGCCAGCAGCGGTACAGGGGCGAACACTGAAGCTTTCTTT
NA	NA	TRBV14	TRBJ1-3	CASSQSAYRASGNTIYF	TGTGCCAGCAGCCAATCCGCGTACAGGGCGTCAGGAAACACCATATATTTT
NA	TRBD2	TRBV28	TRBJ2-5	CASSLIWSSGRTETQYF	TGTGCCAGCAGTTTAATTTGGTCTAGCGGGAGGACGGAGACCCAGTACTTC
NA	TRBD2	TRBV10-3	TRBJ2-6	CAIREGLAGDNSGANVLTF	TGTGCCATCAGAGAGGGACTAGCGGGGGACAACTCTGGGGCCAACGTCCTGACTTTC
once	NA	TRBV28	TRBJ1-5	CASRHMGQLGIESQPQHF	TGTGCCAGCAGACACATGGGGCAGTTGGGGATTGAGAGCCAGCCCCAGCATTTT
few	NA	TRBV6-2/TRBV6-3	TRBJ2-5	CASSYSKRGSGETQYF	TGTGCCAGCAGTTACTCGAAAAGGGGATCGGGGGAGACCCAGTACTTC
few	NA	TRBV19	TRBJ1-5	CASSIEGGPAQPQHF	TGTGCCAGTAGTATAGAAGGGGGACCTGCTCAGCCCCAGCATTTT
NA	NA	TRBV20-1	TRBJ1-2	CSARVRQGPLYGYTF	TGCAGTGCTAGAGTTCGCCAGGGTCCCCTCTATGGCTACACCTTC
few	TRBD2	TRBV27	TRBJ2-1	CASRPTREGPINEQFF	TGTGCCAGCAGGCCTACGCGGGAGGGCCCAATCAATGAGCAGTTCTTC
NA	NA	TRBV15	TRBJ1-1	CATSRERTKAEAFF	TGTGCCACCAGCAGAGAACGAACGAAGGCTGAAGCTTTCTTT
few	NA	TRBV27	TRBJ1-3	CASSPSPRANGNTIYF	TGTGCCAGCAGTCCCTCCCCGAGGGCGAATGGAAACACCATATATTTT
many	TRBD1	TRBV7-8	TRBJ2-3	CASSQGQGLTDTQYF	TGTGCCAGCAGCCAGGGACAGGGGTTAACAGATACGCAGTATTTT
NA	TRBD2	TRBV27	TRBJ2-1	CASSSPGTSVSSYNEQFF	TGTGCCAGCAGTTCCCCCGGGACTAGCGTGAGCTCCTACAATGAGCAGTTCTTC
NA	NA	TRBV12-3/TRBV12-4	TRBJ1-5	CASSLRGPVQPQHF	TGTGCCAGCAGTCTACGGGGGCCGGTTCAGCCCCAGCATTTT
NA	NA	TRBV7-4	TRBJ1-2	CASSSDVINGYTF	TGTGCCAGCAGCTCGGACGTGATAAACGGCTACACCTTC
few	NA	TRBV5-1	TRBJ1-4	CASSLRQDEKLFF	TGCGCCAGCAGCTTGAGACAGGATGAAAAACTGTTTTTT
NA	NA	TRBV12-3/TRBV12-4	TRBJ1-2	CASIAGRVGYGYTF	TGTGCCAGCATCGCCGGCAGGGTTGGCTATGGCTACACCTTC
NA	TRBD2	TRBV12-3/TRBV12-4	TRBJ2-1	CASKTSGRAKVHEQFF	TGTGCCAGCAAGACTAGCGGGAGGGCCAAGGTCCATGAGCAGTTCTTC
NA	NA	TRBV7-3	TRBJ2-5	CASSPDPGRGETQYF	TGTGCCAGCAGCCCGGACCCAGGGAGAGGGGAGACCCAGTACTTC
NA	NA	TRBV28	TRBJ1-1	CASSSSGAEAFF	TGTGCCAGCAGTTCCTCGGGAGCTGAAGCTTTCTTT
once	TRBD2	TRBV7-6	TRBJ2-2	CASSLAPLVAGRSNTGELFF	TGTGCCAGCAGCTTAGCGCCTCTTGTAGCGGGACGTTCGAACACCGGGGAGCTGTTTTTT
many	NA	TRBV7-2	TRBJ2-5	CASSKRQTQETQYF	TGTGCCAGCAGTAAACGGCAGACCCAAGAGACCCAGTACTTC
many	NA	TRBV12-3/TRBV12-4	TRBJ1-6	CASSPGNSPLHF	TGTGCCAGCAGCCCAGGGAATTCACCCCTCCACTTT
NA	NA	TRBV6-5	TRBJ2-1	CASSTLTSSYNEQFF	TGTGCCAGCAGTACCTTGACCAGCTCCTACAATGAGCAGTTCTTC
NA	NA	TRBV7-9	TRBJ2-1	CASSSLVIPYNEQFF	TGTGCCAGCAGCTCCCTAGTAATCCCCTACAATGAGCAGTTCTTC
NA	NA	TRBV7-8	TRBJ1-6	CASSLEIIANSPLHF	TGTGCCAGCAGCTTAGAAATCATAGCTAATTCACCCCTCCACTTT